Presented here are 17 T cell receptor beta chains from one specimen sequenced in a study of cytomegalovirus exposure and HLA in healthy donors. Vbeta (60) and Jbeta (13) primers were used in the PCR. The protocol was immunoSEQ multiplex PCR, while the TCRdb copy is restricted to in-frame clones and leaves out a portion. The sample has over 150,000 clones, about 80% seen once. Sequencing was performed on PBMCs. All receptors derive from a woman aged 30 to 39 in good health and CMV-seronegative.

This clone has just a few counts. This chain links TRBV2 with TRBJ2-3; 10 bases map to TRBD1. Germline values: CDR1 SNHLY, CDR2 FYNNEI. The CDR3 sequence is 15 residues long. V dropped 7 bases and J dropped 3; count of bases not matched to a gene: 7. The CDR3 DNA reads TGTGCCAGCAAGACCGGGGGACAGGGGACAGATACGCAGTATTTT. Encoded protein: CASKTGGQGTDTQYF.

The chain has TRBV5-1 and TRBJ2-1; 8 bases are a match to TRBD2. The CDR3 is 14 amino acids. The germline V gene encodes CDR1 SGHRS and CDR2 YFSETQ. J was trimmed by 4 bases and V by 2 bases; bases with no gene match: 2. CDR3 DNA sequence: TGCGCCAGCAGCTTTAGCGGGGCTTACAATGAGCAGTTCTTC. It encodes CASSFSGAYNEQFF.

The chain links TRBV2 to TRBJ2-2; D is uncertain. The length of the CDR3 is 17 residues. The V gene's germline CDR1 is SNHLY and CDR2 FYNNEI. V was shortened by 5 bases and J by 8 bases, with 24 bases between the two germline ends. The CDR3 protein is CASSPLPPTLVAGELFF. The CDR3 coding sequence is TGTGCCAGCAGTCCCCTTCCACCTACCCTCGTTGCGGGGGAGCTGTTTTTT.

The V and J genes are TRBV7-9 and TRBJ1-5; a possible D gene is TRBD1 (6 bases). Between the trimmed V and J ends, which lost 4 bases and 3 bases, there was a span of 10 bases. Per the germline V gene, CDR1 is SEHNR and CDR2 is FQNEAQ (reference sequence). This CDR3 comprises 14 residues. The CDR3 sequence: CASSWGPHNQPQHF. The DNA for the CDR3 is TGTGCCAGCAGCTGGGGGCCCCACAATCAGCCCCAGCATTTT.

This chain uses TRBV5-4 with TRBJ2-7; D remains ambiguous. The CDR3 covers 12 residues. Germline V gene data show CDR1 as SGHNT and CDR2 as YYREEE (reference sequence). With 3 bases removed from V and 2 bases from J, the gap between germline ends came to 6 bases. The CDR3 region has the DNA TGTGCCAGCAGCTCCCAGACCTACGAGCAGTACTTC. It specifies CASSSQTYEQYF.

This clone appeared a few times. The gene calls are TRBV6-1 and TRBJ1-3; maybe TRBD1 (6 bases). The CDR3 sequence is 13 residues long. V lost 3 bases and J lost 4, with 7 bases in between. The germline V gene has CDR1 MNHNS and CDR2 SASEGT. CDR3 amino acids: CASSDRGGNTIYF. CDR3 bases: TGTGCCAGCAGTGACAGGGGAGGAAACACCATATATTTT.

This clone has a handful of counts. The rearrangement uses TRBV7-9 and TRBJ2-7; 8 bases are a match to TRBD1. CDR3 length equals 15 residues. The J segment lost 3 bases and the V segment lost 3 bases, leaving 7 bases of the junction unmatched. CDR1 SEHNR and CDR2 FQNEAQ come from the germline V gene (reference sequence). The CDR3 region is CASSFRDRPGYEQYF. The CDR3 DNA reads as TGTGCCAGCAGCTTCCGGGACAGGCCAGGCTACGAGCAGTACTTC. Supplemented by reference TRBV7-9 and TRBJ2-7, the full variable domain reads DTGVSQNPRHKITKRGQNVTFRCDPISEHNRLYWYRQTLGQGPEFLTYFQNEAQLEKSRLLSDRFSAERPKGSFSTLEIQRTEQGDSAMYLCASSFRDRPGYEQYFGPGTRLTVT.

This rearrangement joins TRBV10-2 to TRBJ2-1; 7 nucleotides align to TRBD2. The V and J ends lost 3 bases and 1 base, in that order; junction bases with no gene match: 15. This CDR3 is 19 amino acids long. Germline lookup yields CDR1 WSHSY and CDR2 SAAADI. CDR3 nucleotides: TGCGCCAGCAGTGACTTCGATCCTTTCGGCGGGAGTTCCTACAATGAGCAGTTCTTC. Translating it yields CASSDFDPFGGSSYNEQFF.

This clone was recorded only once. The sample contains more than one DNA sequence encoding this CDR3. The chain uses TRBV28 and TRBJ2-5, with TRBD1 as a possible D gene (5 bases). Germline values: CDR1 MDHEN, CDR2 SYDVKM. This CDR3 spans 15 amino acids. V was shortened by 6 bases and J by 4 bases, with 18 bases between the two germline ends. The CDR3 sequence is CASSKIRVLGETQYF. CDR3 DNA: TGTGCCAGCAGCAAAATCAGGGTTTTAGGAGAGACCCAGTACTTC. The variable domain in full, completed from reference TRBV28 and TRBJ2-5, reads DVKVTQSSRYLVKRTGEKVFLECVQDMDHENMFWYRQDPGLGLRLIYFSYDVKMKEKGDIPEGYSVSREKKERFSLILESASTNQTSMYLCASSKIRVLGETQYFGPGTRLLVL.

The rearrangement joins TRBV19 to TRBJ2-1; TRBD1 aligns across 7 bases. The CDR3 contains 16 residues. V was pared by 5 bases and J by 7 bases, with 14 bases of the junction left unmatched. Looked up from germline, CDR1 is LNHDA and CDR2 is SQIVND (reference sequence). CDR3 coding DNA: TGTGCCAGTAGTCCCTCCGAAGGGGACAGCCCTAATGAGCAGTTCTTC. Translated: CASSPSEGDSPNEQFF.

The rearrangement joins TRBV7-2 to TRBJ1-1; a possible D gene is TRBD1 (6 bases). This CDR3 spans 13 amino acids. V was pared by 2 bases and J by 11 bases, with 15 bases between. Germline V gene data show CDR1 as SGHTA and CDR2 as FQGNSA. The DNA for the CDR3 is TGTGCCAGCAGCTTAACCCTGACAGGACGGGCTTTCTTT. Encoded protein: CASSLTLTGRAFF.

This sequence joins TRBV10-1 and TRBJ2-3; 8 positions agree with TRBD2. Germline V gene sequence: CDR1 WNHNN, CDR2 SYGVQD (reference sequence). V lost 11 bases to trimming and J lost 1 base; unmatched junction nucleotides: 8. This CDR3 contains 14 residues. CDR3 DNA sequence: TGCGCCGGAAAGCGGGAGAAGGGCACAGATACGCAGTATTTT. Amino acids: CAGKREKGTDTQYF.

The CDR3 nucleotides read TGCAGCGTCCATTCGGCGGACTCCTACGAGCAGTACTTC. Amino acid sequence: CSVHSADSYEQYF. The genes are TRBV29-1 and TRBJ2-5; D call uncertain. The closer fit of TRBJ2-7 to the DNA end suggests the J call may be wrong. The germline V gene has CDR1 SQVTM and CDR2 ANQGSEA. The CDR3 contains 13 residues.

This clone was picked up a small number of times. A read error may account for a junction end that differs from germline. V usage is TRBV9 and J usage is TRBJ1-2, with 7 bases identical to TRBD1. The CDR3 runs 13 residues. Germline CDR1 reads SGDLS; CDR2 reads YYNGEE. DNA of the CDR3: TGTGCCAGCAGCGTAGAGACAGGGTTAAGCTACCCCTTC. As protein: CASSVETGLSYPF.

This chain uses TRBV6-5 with TRBJ2-7, with 8 bases identical to TRBD2. This CDR3 is built from 13 residues. V gave up 2 bases and J gave up 6 bases; unmatched junction bases: 3. Per germline, CDR1 MNHEY and CDR2 SVGAGI. CDR3 sequence reads: CASSYGTSREQYF. CDR3 DNA sequence: TGTGCCAGCAGTTACGGGACTAGTCGCGAGCAGTACTTC.

This clone came up a few times. The V gene is TRBV19, the J gene TRBJ2-1; 10 nucleotides line up with TRBD2. Unmatched junction bases numbered 14, after V lost 6 bases and J lost 6 bases. CDR3 length: 17 residues. From germline, CDR1 is LNHDA and CDR2 SQIVND (reference sequence). The CDR3 DNA reads TGTGCCAGTAGCCGCGTGGGGGTAGCGGGAGGTTTCAATGAGCAGTTCTTC. This encodes CASSRVGVAGGFNEQFF. Combining the CDR3 with reference TRBV19 and TRBJ2-1 gives the whole variable domain DGGITQSPKYLFRKEGQNVTLSCEQNLNHDAMYWYRQDPGQGLRLIYYSQIVNDFQKGDIAEGYSVSREKKESFPLTVTSAQKNPTAFYLCASSRVGVAGGFNEQFFGPGTRLTVL.

The chain uses TRBV28 and TRBJ1-4; TRBD1 is a possible D gene (6 bases). This CDR3 is 14 amino acids long. Germline V lookup: CDR1 MDHEN, CDR2 SYDVKM. V was pared by 5 bases and J by 7 bases, with 14 bases between. The CDR3 spells CASSPLGATEKLFF. DNA of the CDR3: TGTGCCAGCAGTCCGCTGGGGGCGACTGAAAAACTGTTTTTT.